Below are 13 T cell receptor beta chains sequenced from a single sample in a study of CD8 T cells in ankylosing spondylitis. Study results and limitations: What appeared characteristic of ankylosing spondylitis blood was a TCR beta motif of eight or nine highly homologous variants.

Their specific antigens are unknown. TCRdb re-called the 5' RACE reads with MiXCR, one entry per CDR3 protein. The profile shows about 440,000 distinct CDR3 sequences, approximately 17% of them singletons. The sample was blood, either unsorted or a sorted T cell fraction (not recorded which). All receptors derive from a male donor with ankylosing spondylitis.

The CDR3 DNA reads TGTGCCAGCAGCCAATACCACCGACAGGGAAATTCACCCCTCCACTTT. Protein sequence: CASSQYHRQGNSPLHF. V gene TRBV4-2 combines with J gene TRBJ1-6, with 7 nucleotides matching TRBD1. J gave up 7 bases and V 2 bases, and 8 bases lay outside the gene matches. In germline, CDR1 is LGHNA, CDR2 YNFKEQ. This CDR3 comprises 16 residues.

This clonotype was counted a few times. The V call is TRBV2, the J call TRBJ2-2; 8 bases agree with TRBD2. The CDR3 totals 13 residues. V was pared by 11 bases and J by 8 bases, with 10 bases of the junction left unmatched. Per the germline V gene, CDR1 is SNHLY and CDR2 is FYNNEI. The chain's CDR3 is CAGGLVEGGELFF. DNA of the CDR3: TGTGCCGGGGGACTAGTCGAAGGAGGGGAGCTGTTTTTT.

The chain combines TRBV10-3 with TRBJ2-5; 8 nucleotides align to TRBD1. This CDR3 comprises 14 residues. From germline, CDR1 is ENHRY and CDR2 SYGVKD. The V segment lost 6 bases and the J segment 2 bases; nucleotides outside the gene matches: 5. CDR3 region: CAIRTTGEQETQYF. The CDR3 coding sequence is TGTGCCATCAGAACGACAGGGGAGCAAGAGACCCAGTACTTC.

This clonotype occurred a few times. This chain connects TRBV21-1 to TRBJ2-1; the D call in the table, TRBD1, was not verified against the DNA. TRBV21-1 is labeled a pseudogene. The CDR3 consists of 16 residues. CDR3: CASSNGGGGFGNEQFF. The CDR3 nucleotides read TGTGCCAGCAGCAATGGGGGCGGGGGCTTCGGCAATGAGCAGTTCTTC.

The chain joins TRBV6-2 or TRBV6-3 to TRBJ2-3; D gene ambiguous. This CDR3 is 14 amino acids long. V lost 8 bases and J 1 base, leaving 13 bases between the germline ends. Germline CDR1 MNHEY, CDR2 SVGEGT. CDR3 protein: CASRAVLGTDTQYF. CDR3 in DNA: TGTGCCAGCCGGGCGGTCCTGGGCACAGATACGCAGTATTTT.

The chain joins TRBV29-1 to TRBJ1-1; D uncertain. With 4 bases removed from V and 11 bases from J, the gap between germline ends came to 11 bases. From germline, CDR1 is SQVTM and CDR2 ANQGSEA. CDR3 size: 10 residues. CDR3 region: CSVVEFRAFF. The CDR3 coding sequence is TGCAGCGTTGTAGAGTTTCGGGCTTTCTTT.

This chain links TRBV19 with TRBJ2-3; 8 bases map to TRBD1. CDR3 length: 17 amino acids. Germline V gene data show CDR1 as LNHDA and CDR2 as SQIVND (reference sequence). Trimming removed 0 bases from V and 9 bases from J; junction bases left unmatched: 14. The CDR3 protein is CASSIDARTGLGDTQYF. Written as DNA, the CDR3 is TGTGCCAGTAGTATAGATGCGCGGACAGGGTTGGGCGACACGCAGTATTTT.

This rearrangement joins TRBV6-2 or TRBV6-3 to TRBJ2-1; 9 bases agree with TRBD1. There are 16 residues in the CDR3. Germline CDR1 MNHEY, CDR2 SVGEGT. The ends lost 6 bases at V and 7 bases at J; junction bases unmatched: 13. The CDR3 DNA sequence: TGTGCCAGCAGGGGGGGGCCGGGACAGGGTGGGAATGAGCAGTTCTTC. This gives the protein CASRGGPGQGGNEQFF.

The chain employs TRBV20-1 and TRBJ2-3; TRBD2 matches at 13 bases. V lost 0 bases to trimming and J lost 6 bases; unmatched junction nucleotides: 3. The CDR3 is made up of 15 amino acids. Germline V gene sequence: CDR1 DFQATT, CDR2 SNEGSKA (reference sequence). The CDR3 DNA reads TGCAGTGCTAGAGATTGGGGACTAGCGGGGGATACGCAGTATTTT. This translates into CSARDWGLAGDTQYF.

This clonotype showed up just a few times. This chain connects TRBV5-1 to TRBJ2-7; perhaps D is TRBD1 or TRBD2 (5 bases each). The V gene's germline CDR1 is SGHRS and CDR2 YFSETQ. V lost 4 bases to trimming and J lost 3 bases, with 11 bases between them. The CDR3 totals 13 residues. CDR3 bases: TGCGCCAGCAGCCGGCAGGGAGACTACGAGCAGTACTTC. Translating gives CASSRQGDYEQYF.

The CDR3 sequence is CASSLYPGTGEQYF. The CDR3 nucleotides are TGCGCCAGCAGCTTGTATCCGGGAACCGGTGAGCAGTACTTC. The V gene is TRBV5-1, the J gene TRBJ2-7; weak D call: TRBD2 (5 bases). The CDR3 runs 14 residues. V dropped 1 base and J dropped 7 bases, with 15 bases sitting between them. Germline CDR1 SGHRS, CDR2 YFSETQ.

This clonotype was seen a handful of times. The rearrangement links TRBV7-2 to TRBJ2-3; possibly TRBD1 or TRBD2 for D (5 bases each). CDR1 is SGHTA and CDR2 is FQGNSA in the germline V gene. This CDR3 is built from 14 residues. Trimming stripped 2 bases from V and 2 bases from J, with 8 bases between. The CDR3 here is CASSLYGTTDTQYF. DNA for the CDR3: TGTGCCAGCAGCTTATACGGGACCACAGATACGCAGTATTTT.

Written as DNA, the CDR3 is TGTGCCAGCAGCGCCCCCAGAGACAGGGGGTTTGGTGGCTACACCTTC. Translating it yields CASSAPRDRGFGGYTF. The chain couples TRBV7-2 to TRBJ1-2; 9 bases fit TRBD1. The CDR3 is made up of 16 amino acids. The ends lost 5 bases at V and 7 bases at J; junction bases unmatched: 14. Germline values: CDR1 SGHTA, CDR2 FQGNSA.